The rows below give T cell receptor beta chains drawn from one sample of a study of blood T cell repertoires in COVID-19. Sequencing used immunoSEQ multiplex PCR; TCRdb keeps in-frame clones, though not all of them. The sample records roughly 200,000 clones, approximately 84% being singletons. Sequenced sample: peripheral blood. Receptor source: an elderly woman with acute or convalescent COVID-19. Each CDR3 is given with its conserved first and last residue. Clone size is stated in some rows and not others, as once, few, many or a class when expanded.

v_call	j_call	clone_size	cdr3_aa
TRBV29-1	TRBJ2-5	once	CSVEGGGLEQETQYF
TRBV6-6	TRBJ2-7	-	CASSYSGQVSEQYF
TRBV28	TRBJ2-2	-	CASSQYRAGELFF
TRBV11-2	TRBJ1-1	-	CASSLRAAVDEAFF
TRBV30	TRBJ2-1	-	CAWSRGTGRMGYNEQFF
TRBV7-2	TRBJ2-1	few	CASGPRAGGINEQFF
TRBV4-3	TRBJ1-1	-	CASSQERGRSNTEAFF
TRBV29-1	TRBJ2-7	few	CSVERDRGDEQYF
TRBV28	TRBJ2-7	-	CASSLGEASGRWGYEQYF
TRBV5-5	TRBJ1-6	few	CASRTGAWEGAPLHF
TRBV6-5	TRBJ2-7	once	CASSYRGGAVTYEQYF
TRBV29-1	TRBJ1-2	-	CSVATGQTDYGYTF
TRBV7-2	TRBJ1-5	few	CASSLDREQPQHF
TRBV4-2	TRBJ2-1	-	CASSQAGYNEQFF
TRBV7-2	TRBJ2-6	once	CADGVSGANVLTF
TRBV18	TRBJ2-2	-	CASSPAQGALAGELFF
TRBV14	TRBJ2-3	-	CASSQDWAKASTDTQYF
TRBV4-3	TRBJ2-1	-	CASSQRLLGGLAGGSNEQFF
TRBV11-3	TRBJ2-1	-	CASSLVGAASGKVSEQFF
TRBV6-5	TRBJ1-6	few	CASSPGLNNSPLHF
TRBV29-1	TRBJ2-3	-	CSATYHSTDTQYF
TRBV7-9	TRBJ2-3	-	CASSSPSSGGNTQYF
TRBV6-4	TRBJ2-1	-	CASSPRGGSFNEQFF
TRBV7-6	TRBJ1-5	-	CASSLEVGPPDYQPQHF
TRBV24-1	TRBJ2-1	-	CATSDPGGSEQFF
TRBV7-2	TRBJ2-4	-	CASSQIWGGKNIQYF
TRBV2	TRBJ2-3	-	CASMRDRGQYTQYF
TRBV5-1	TRBJ1-4	-	CASSLLQGNEKLFF
TRBV30	TRBJ2-5	-	CAWSVYGEWETQYF
TRBV19	TRBJ1-1	-	CASNLGQGIPTEAFF
TRBV7-8	TRBJ2-2	-	CASSSVGVNTGELFF
TRBV18	TRBJ2-3	-	CASSRQGRITDTQYF
TRBV4-3	TRBJ2-2	-	CASSQDPTNSNTGELFF
TRBV4-2	TRBJ1-1	-	CASSPLGADTEAFF
TRBV30	TRBJ1-1	few	CAWSTQGAKAFF
TRBV21-1	TRBJ2-7	once	CASSRGASGRYEQYF
TRBV24-1	TRBJ1-1	once	CATRQGMDTEAFF
TRBV5-1	TRBJ1-3	-	CASSTQGATGNTIYF
TRBV19	TRBJ2-2	-	CASRREGGELFF
TRBV6-5	TRBJ1-2	once	CASNIGQGAVGYTF
TRBV7-9	TRBJ2-3	-	CASSYRLEELTDTQYF
TRBV9	TRBJ2-7	-	CASSLSGTGEQYF
TRBV18	TRBJ2-5	-	CATIPDRQQETQYF
TRBV28	TRBJ2-2	-	CASSPQGQGMPGELFF
TRBV7-9	TRBJ2-3	-	CASSFLSSGNTDTQYF
TRBV19	TRBJ1-5	-	CASSRDRGYSNQPQHF
TRBV19	TRBJ1-2	-	CASSIIGHSSYYLNYGYTF
TRBV5-1	TRBJ1-1	-	CASSLDLDNGNTEAFF
TRBV9	TRBJ2-1	-	CASSVGSGRALVRGNEQFF
TRBV9	TRBJ1-2	-	CASSPRSGGNYGYTF
TRBV10-3	TRBJ2-1	few	CAISGGTRGRSSYNEQFF
TRBV15	TRBJ2-1	-	CATSQAGVYEQFF
TRBV12-3/TRBV12-4	TRBJ1-5	-	CASSFLYQPQHF
TRBV12-5	TRBJ1-2	-	CASGLGSGTTIYGYTF